This TCR beta chain was identified during a study of blood T cell repertoires in COVID-19. As for the study in general: Samples taken during acute and convalescent COVID-19 were collected in the United States, Italy and Spain. The cDNA or gDNA used as material had been derived from T cells, B-cell-depleted T cells, or PBMCs.

Followed over time, Seattle patients had been enrolled while infection was active. Original analysis: It was from reference gene primer amplification that nucleated cell counts were estimated. The assay was immunoSEQ multiplex PCR, and TCRdb's table has in-frame clones only and misses some. V and J calls and clone size follow that table, whereas D and trimming were derived from the DNA. This table has 230,000 or so clones, 90% appearing once. Trimming took off 3 bases at V and 2 bases at J, with 10 bases between the two ends. This CDR3 comprises 14 residues. CDR1 and CDR2 from the germline V gene are LGHDT and YNNKEL (reference sequence). The table lists this clone with a few counts.

V usage is TRBV3-1 (or the pseudogene TRBV3-2) and J usage is TRBJ1-2; no reliable D call. Sequencing was carried out using peripheral blood. This receptor was identified in a woman aged 60-70 years with COVID-19, enrolled during active disease. Here the CDR3 DNA reads TGTGCCAGCAGCCAGCAGACGGAGAACTATGGCTACACCTTC. Its protein is CASSQQTENYGYTF.